These 30 T cell receptor beta chains were all obtained from the same sample, sequenced in a study of CD4 T cells in relation to SARS-CoV-2 and coronaviruses. Repertoires were generated with immunoSEQ multiplex PCR, while TCRdb's copy carries only in-frame clones and drops some. Here the sample spans more than 20,000 clones, about 80% being singletons. Before the COVID-19 pandemic, during about 2011-2019, CD4+ T cells were taken from unexposed donors. The cells were cultured for less than twelve days before CD4+ T cells were isolated. These TCRs' antigens remain unknown. Sample: CD4+ T cells from PBMCs, cultured in vitro. The receptor set was obtained from a human donor in good health.

The chain joins TRBV27 to TRBJ2-1; TRBD1 agrees at 11 bases. V was pared by 0 bases and J by 3 bases, with 1 base of the junction left unmatched. Germline V gene data show CDR1 as MNHEY and CDR2 as SMNVEV (reference sequence). This CDR3 region has 16 residues. The CDR3 region has the DNA TGTGCCAGCAGTTTATCAGGGACAGGGGGCTACAATGAGCAGTTCTTC. Protein sequence: CASSLSGTGGYNEQFF.

The chain carries TRBV27 and TRBJ1-1; 7 nucleotides match TRBD1. The CDR3 is 15 residues long. The J segment lost 2 bases and the V segment lost 0 bases, leaving 3 bases of the junction unmatched. Germline CDR1 MNHEY, CDR2 SMNVEV (reference sequence). CDR3 coding DNA: TGTGCCAGCAGTTTATCGCCAGGGGGAAACACTGAAGCTTTCTTT. It yields the protein CASSLSPGGNTEAFF.

The chain is built from TRBV5-1 and TRBJ2-7, with D tentatively TRBD1 (6 bases). Germline CDR1 SGHRS, CDR2 YFSETQ. The CDR3 runs to 13 residues. Trimming pared 4 bases from V and 3 bases from J, leaving 11 bases between. DNA of the CDR3: TGCGCCAGCAGCCTCCAAGGGGGCTACGAGCAGTACTTC. This gives the protein CASSLQGGYEQYF.

The chain combines TRBV20-1 with TRBJ1-5; D ambiguous. The germline gives CDR1 DFQATT, CDR2 SNEGSKA (reference sequence). The CDR3 sequence is 14 residues long. Trimming removed 3 bases from V and 3 bases from J, with 12 bases in between. The CDR3 here is CSASPDSHNQPQHF. The CDR3 DNA is TGCAGTGCTAGTCCAGACTCGCACAATCAGCCCCAGCATTTT.

The rearrangement joins TRBV28 to TRBJ2-3; D unresolved. The CDR3 is 12 residues long. Germline lookup yields CDR1 MDHEN and CDR2 SYDVKM. V was trimmed by 2 bases and J by 15 bases, leaving 15 bases between them. For the CDR3, the DNA is TGTGCCAGCAGTTTAAATCGAGACACCGAATATTTT. Translating it yields CASSLNRDTEYF.

The chain combines TRBV7-2 with TRBJ2-1; 7 bases map to TRBD2. This CDR3 region has 12 residues. V was clipped by 6 bases and J by 10 bases; unmatched bases: 6. CDR1 SGHTA and CDR2 FQGNSA come from the germline V gene. The CDR3 DNA is TGTGCCAGCAGATCTAGCGGACCGGAGCAGTTCTTC. Protein sequence: CASRSSGPEQFF.

The chain carries TRBV5-1 and TRBJ1-3; D is unresolved. Deletions cut 0 bases from V and 4 bases from J, with 5 bases between. This CDR3 has 13 amino acids. The germline gives CDR1 SGHRS, CDR2 YFSETQ. The CDR3 region is CASSLGGGNTIYF. DNA of the CDR3: TGCGCCAGCAGCTTGGGCGGGGGAAACACCATATATTTT.

This chain's CDR3 is CASSQTDSLANTIYF. The DNA of the CDR3 is TGTGCCAGCTCACAAACGGACAGTTTGGCAAACACCATATATTTT. This chain uses TRBV18 with TRBJ1-3; a weak D match, TRBD1 (6 bases). This CDR3 has 15 amino acids. Per germline, CDR1 KGHSH and CDR2 LQKENI. V was pared by 4 bases and J by 6 bases, with 16 bases between.

V gene TRBV18 combines with J gene TRBJ1-1; D gene ambiguous. Germline V gene sequence: CDR1 KGHSH, CDR2 LQKENI. The CDR3 contains 11 residues. V lost 3 bases and J lost 5, with 4 bases in between. The CDR3 DNA sequence: TGTGCCAGCTCACCGCGAACTGAAGCTTTCTTT. This codes for CASSPRTEAFF.

CDR3 nucleotides: TGTGCCAGCAGCGCGACTAGCGGGAGGTTCCCCGAGACCCAGTACTTC. The encoded protein is CASSATSGRFPETQYF. This chain uses TRBV2 with TRBJ2-5, with TRBD2 identical over 13 bases. The CDR3 loop spans 16 amino acids. Trimming at V came to 6 bases and at J to 5 bases, leaving 9 bases not matched to a gene. Germline assignment: CDR1 SNHLY and CDR2 FYNNEI.

This clone was detected a few times. The chain is built from TRBV6-6 and TRBJ1-2; D not certain. CDR1 and CDR2 from the germline V gene are MNHNY and SVGAGI (reference sequence). The germline V and J ends were trimmed by 5 bases and 1 base, with 11 bases remaining between them. This CDR3 region has 14 residues. DNA for the CDR3: TGTGCCAGCAGTCACGACCAGGTTAACTATGGCTACACCTTC. It specifies CASSHDQVNYGYTF.

The CDR3 DNA sequence: TGTGCCAGCAGCCTCGATCAGGGGAACACTGAAGCTTTCTTT. Its translation: CASSLDQGNTEAFF. The chain links TRBV7-9 to TRBJ1-1, with D possibly TRBD1 on 5 matching bases. From germline, CDR1 is SEHNR and CDR2 FQNEAQ (reference sequence). V lost 5 bases and J lost 1, with 11 bases in between. The CDR3 runs 14 residues.

V usage is TRBV6-4 and J usage is TRBJ2-3; 8 nucleotides match TRBD1. Germline trimming cut 3 bases from V and 4 bases from J; bases unmatched to any gene: 6. The germline V gene has CDR1 MRHNA and CDR2 SNTAGT. The CDR3 totals 15 residues. CDR3 DNA sequence: TGTGCCAGCAGTGAGGCAGGGGGCGCTTCAGATACGCAGTATTTT. This sequence encodes CASSEAGGASDTQYF.

The genes are TRBV5-1 and TRBJ2-2; TRBD2 is a possible D gene (5 bases). The V gene's germline CDR1 is SGHRS and CDR2 YFSETQ. CDR3 length equals 16 residues. V shed 1 base and J shed 0 bases, with 10 bases lying between them. CDR3 in amino acids: CASSLTGSPNTGELFF. As DNA, the CDR3 is TGCGCCAGCAGCTTGACGGGGTCCCCGAACACCGGGGAGCTGTTTTTT.

The rearrangement links TRBV20-1 to TRBJ2-7; weak D call: TRBD1 (5 bases). The CDR3 loop spans 14 amino acids. V was clipped by 3 bases and J by 2 bases, with 14 bases between them. Germline V lookup: CDR1 DFQATT, CDR2 SNEGSKA (reference sequence). The CDR3 loop is CSASDPTGPYEQYF. The DNA for the CDR3 is TGCAGTGCTAGTGACCCCACAGGACCCTACGAGCAGTACTTC.

The rearrangement uses TRBV7-3 and TRBJ1-1, with D perhaps matching TRBD1 (5 bases). This CDR3 is 14 amino acids long. Germline V gene sequence: CDR1 SGHTA, CDR2 FQGTGA. Trimming cost V 5 bases and J 3 bases, with 13 bases left between them. This chain's CDR3 is CASSLRSGHTEAFF. The CDR3, as DNA: TGTGCCAGCAGCCTAAGGTCGGGGCACACTGAAGCTTTCTTT.

The rearrangement uses TRBV7-9 and TRBJ1-5; 8 bases are a match to TRBD1. Germline V gene lookup returns CDR1 SEHNR and CDR2 FQNEAQ (reference sequence). CDR3 length equals 16 residues. After removal of 8 bases from V and 1 base from J, the junction contained 10 bases not matched to a gene. DNA for the CDR3: TGTGCCAGCCAAGCTAGACAGGGGAACAGCAATCAGCCCCAGCATTTT. Protein: CASQARQGNSNQPQHF.

This sequence joins TRBV3-1 (or the pseudogene TRBV3-2) and TRBJ2-5; D may correspond to TRBD1 or TRBD2 (5 bases each). The CDR3 has 14 residues. Germline-derived CDR1 and CDR2 are LGHDT and YNNKEL (reference sequence). Trimming stripped 1 base from V and 2 bases from J, with 8 bases between. Here the CDR3 reads CASSQAGQQETQYF. CDR3 in DNA: TGTGCCAGCAGCCAAGCGGGGCAGCAAGAGACCCAGTACTTC.

V is TRBV19 and J is TRBJ1-2; D ambiguous. The CDR3 totals 14 residues. CDR1 LNHDA and CDR2 SQIVND come from the germline V gene (reference sequence). Trimming shortened V by 3 bases and J by 8 bases, and 16 bases separated the two germline ends. CDR3 sequence: CASSMDPSLGGYTF. The CDR3 region has the DNA TGTGCCAGTAGTATGGACCCCTCTCTCGGGGGCTACACCTTC.

The chain combines TRBV7-3 with TRBJ2-6; D is unclear. Germline V gene data show CDR1 as SGHTA and CDR2 as FQGTGA. The V and J ends lost 5 bases and 2 bases respectively, with 10 bases between them. The CDR3 covers 15 residues. In nucleotides, the CDR3 is TGTGCCAGCAGCCTAGGGCAGGCTGGGGCCAACGTCCTGACTTTC. Protein: CASSLGQAGANVLTF. The variable domain in full, with the rest retrieved from reference TRBV7-3 and TRBJ2-6, is GAGVSQTPSNKVTEKGKYVELRCDPISGHTALYWYRQSLGQGPEFLIYFQGTGAADDSGLPNDRFFAVRPEGSVSTLKIQRTERGDSAVYLCASSLGQAGANVLTFGAGSRLTVL.

This chain connects TRBV10-3 to TRBJ1-5, with TRBD1 identical over 10 bases. This CDR3 has 19 residues. Germline CDR1 and CDR2: ENHRY and SYGVKD. The V and J ends lost 0 bases and 1 base, in that order; junction bases with no gene match: 9. This CDR3 reads CAISESPGQGYVSNQPQHF. CDR3 sequence (DNA): TGTGCCATCAGTGAGTCACCGGGACAGGGGTACGTCAGCAATCAGCCCCAGCATTTT.

The gene calls are TRBV7-9 and TRBJ2-2, with TRBD2 matching over 14 bases. Germline CDR1 reads SEHNR; CDR2 reads FQNEAQ (reference sequence). Germline trimming cut 1 base from V and 6 bases from J; bases unmatched to any gene: 4. The CDR3 covers 17 residues. The CDR3 bases are TGTGCCAGCAGCTTAGGGGGACTAGCGGGAGCTTCCGGGGAGCTGTTTTTT. It specifies CASSLGGLAGASGELFF.

This clone showed up just once. V usage is TRBV19 and J usage is TRBJ2-2; D may be TRBD1 (5 bases). Germline V gives CDR1 LNHDA, CDR2 SQIVND (reference sequence). This CDR3 has 14 amino acids. The V and J ends lost 8 bases and 4 bases respectively, with 14 bases between them. CDR3 amino acids: CASQGPRVTGELFF. The CDR3 DNA reads as TGTGCCAGTCAAGGTCCCAGGGTCACCGGGGAGCTGTTTTTT.

This chain joins TRBV14 and TRBJ2-7; 11 nucleotides align to TRBD2. Germline-derived CDR1 and CDR2 are SGHDN and FVKESK. The V gene end was trimmed by 11 bases and the J gene end by 1 base; junction bases not matched to a gene: 16. CDR3 length: 17 amino acids. DNA for the CDR3: TGTGCCCGTCCTACCAGGCTAGCGGGAGGACTTTCCTACGAGCAGTACTTC. Encoded protein: CARPTRLAGGLSYEQYF.

This clone was detected only a few times. The chain couples TRBV7-9 to TRBJ2-4, with 10 positions matching TRBD1. The CDR3 is made up of 16 amino acids. The germline V gene has CDR1 SEHNR and CDR2 FQNEAQ (reference sequence). Losses at the gene ends were 5 bases for V and 6 bases for J; bases not matched to a gene: 10. The CDR3: CASSASGQGFRNIQYF. The CDR3 DNA reads TGTGCCAGCAGCGCCTCGGGACAGGGGTTCAGAAACATTCAGTACTTC. Filled out from reference TRBV7-9 and TRBJ2-4, the complete variable domain reads DTGVSQNPRHKITKRGQNVTFRCDPISEHNRLYWYRQTLGQGPEFLTYFQNEAQLEKSRLLSDRFSAERPKGSFSTLEIQRTEQGDSAMYLCASSASGQGFRNIQYFGAGTRLSVL.

The chain combines TRBV19 with TRBJ2-1; 10 bases line up with TRBD2. The CDR3 is 18 amino acids. The V segment lost 3 bases and the J segment 0 bases; nucleotides outside the gene matches: 8. The germline CDR1 and CDR2 sequences are LNHDA and SQIVND (reference sequence). The CDR3 coding sequence is TGTGCCAGTAGTATCCAAGCGGGAGGGCTCGGCTCCTACAATGAGCAGTTCTTC. Its protein is CASSIQAGGLGSYNEQFF. Variable domain in full (rest from reference TRBV19 and TRBJ2-1): DGGITQSPKYLFRKEGQNVTLSCEQNLNHDAMYWYRQDPGQGLRLIYYSQIVNDFQKGDIAEGYSVSREKKESFPLTVTSAQKNPTAFYLCASSIQAGGLGSYNEQFFGPGTRLTVL.

The chain is built from TRBV5-4 and TRBJ1-2; D not certain. Germline CDR1 SGHNT, CDR2 YYREEE (reference sequence). This CDR3 has 13 residues. V lost 4 bases and J lost 4, with 11 bases in between. In DNA, the CDR3 is TGTGCCAGCAGCGGCCGCGACGCCTATGGCTACACCTTC. Protein: CASSGRDAYGYTF.

This clone appeared a single time. The V call is TRBV30, the J call TRBJ2-7, with D maybe TRBD2 (6 bases). CDR1 is GTSNPN, CDR2 SVGIG, per germline (reference sequence). The germline V and J ends were trimmed by 1 base and 6 bases, with 19 bases remaining between them. The CDR3 extends over 15 amino acids. Here the CDR3 reads CAWSADTPGGVEQYF. CDR3 nucleotides: TGTGCCTGGAGTGCCGACACCCCCGGCGGGGTCGAGCAGTACTTC.

The chain employs TRBV6-5 and TRBJ2-7; 8 positions match TRBD2. Germline assignment: CDR1 MNHEY and CDR2 SVGAGI. J was trimmed by 5 bases and V by 8 bases; bases with no gene match: 5. The CDR3 extends over 12 amino acids. The CDR3 nucleotides read TGTGCCAGCGGGAGGCGGGAGGACGAGCAGTACTTC. Protein: CASGRREDEQYF.

The chain combines TRBV19 with TRBJ2-4, with D perhaps TRBD1 (5 bases). This CDR3 has 15 residues. With 3 bases removed from V and 6 bases from J, the gap between germline ends came to 15 bases. CDR1 and CDR2 (germline): LNHDA, SQIVND (reference sequence). In nucleotides, the CDR3 is TGTGCCAGTAGTATTGCTGACAGAAGACTAAACATTCAGTACTTC. Protein: CASSIADRRLNIQYF.